The sequence of this TCR beta chain was determined in a study of blood T cell repertoires in COVID-19. Study as a whole: The United States, Italy and Spain provided the acute and convalescent COVID-19 samples. PBMCs, B-cell-depleted T cells, or T cells provided the cDNA or gDNA that made up the material.

In the original analysis: The assay estimated nucleated cells by amplifying reference gene primers. Produced via immunoSEQ multiplex PCR; TCRdb's table is partial and in-frame only. The V and J calls and the clone size are those of that table, but D and trimming were determined from the DNA. The sample carries approximately 9,000 clones, roughly 80% recorded once. V was clipped by 3 bases and J by 4 bases, with 9 bases between them. CDR3 size: 13 residues. Germline V gives CDR1 LGHDT, CDR2 YNNKEL (reference sequence). Specimen: peripheral blood. This sequence originates from a human donor in a cohort sampled during active COVID-19. This sequence joins TRBV3-1 (or the pseudogene TRBV3-2) and TRBJ1-1; TRBD1 might be the D (5 bases). Here the CDR3 DNA reads TGTGCCAGCAGCCAGGGCAGGGCCACTGAAGCTTTCTTT. Its translation: CASSQGRATEAFF.